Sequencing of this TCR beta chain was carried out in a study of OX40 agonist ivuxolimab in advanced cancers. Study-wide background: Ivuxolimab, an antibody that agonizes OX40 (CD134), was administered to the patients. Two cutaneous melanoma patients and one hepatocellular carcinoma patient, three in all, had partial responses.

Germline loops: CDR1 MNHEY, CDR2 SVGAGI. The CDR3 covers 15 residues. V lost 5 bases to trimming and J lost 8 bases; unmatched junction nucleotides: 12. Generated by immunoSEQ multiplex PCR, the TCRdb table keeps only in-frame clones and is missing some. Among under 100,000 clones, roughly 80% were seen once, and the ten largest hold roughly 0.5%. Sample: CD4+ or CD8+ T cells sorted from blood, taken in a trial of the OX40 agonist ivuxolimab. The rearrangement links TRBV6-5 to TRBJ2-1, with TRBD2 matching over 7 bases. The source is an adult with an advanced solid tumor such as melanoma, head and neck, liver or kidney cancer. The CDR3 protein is CASSRPGREIYEQFF. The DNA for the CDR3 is TGTGCCAGCAGTCGCCCTGGGCGGGAGATATATGAGCAGTTCTTC.